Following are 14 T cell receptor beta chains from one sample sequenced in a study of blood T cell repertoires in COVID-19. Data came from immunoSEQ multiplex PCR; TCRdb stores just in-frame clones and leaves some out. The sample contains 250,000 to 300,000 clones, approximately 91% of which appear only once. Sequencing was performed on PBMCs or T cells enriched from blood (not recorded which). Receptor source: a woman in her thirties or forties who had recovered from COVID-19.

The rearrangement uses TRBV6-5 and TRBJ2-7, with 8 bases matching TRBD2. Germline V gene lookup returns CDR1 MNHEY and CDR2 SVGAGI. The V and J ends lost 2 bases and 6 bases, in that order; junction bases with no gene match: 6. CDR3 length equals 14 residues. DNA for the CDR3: TGTGCCAGCAGTTACGAGGCGGGAGGTTCCGAGCAGTACTTC. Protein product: CASSYEAGGSEQYF.

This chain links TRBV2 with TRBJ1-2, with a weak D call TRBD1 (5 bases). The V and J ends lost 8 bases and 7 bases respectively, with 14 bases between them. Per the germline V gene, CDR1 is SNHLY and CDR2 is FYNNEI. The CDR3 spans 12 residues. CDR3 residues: CASRWRGGGYTF. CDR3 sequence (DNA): TGTGCCAGCCGATGGAGGGGAGGTGGCTACACCTTC.

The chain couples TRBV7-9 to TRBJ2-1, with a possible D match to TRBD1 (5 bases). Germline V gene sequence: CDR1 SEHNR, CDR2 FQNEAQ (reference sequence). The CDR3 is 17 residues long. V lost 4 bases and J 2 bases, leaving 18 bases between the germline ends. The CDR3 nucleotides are TGTGCCAGCAGCTCAGGCTACAGGAGAACCCCCTACAATGAGCAGTTCTTC. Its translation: CASSSGYRRTPYNEQFF.

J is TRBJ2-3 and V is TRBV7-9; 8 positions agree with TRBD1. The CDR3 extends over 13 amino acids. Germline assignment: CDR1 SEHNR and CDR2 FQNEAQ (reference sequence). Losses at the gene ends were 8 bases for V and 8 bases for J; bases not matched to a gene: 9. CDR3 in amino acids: CASGDRGRGTQYF. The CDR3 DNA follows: TGTGCCAGCGGAGACAGGGGTCGGGGTACGCAGTATTTT.

CDR3 nucleotide sequence: TGTGCCAGCTCACCAAGACTAGCGGAAGAGACCCAGTACTTC. It translates to CASSPRLAEETQYF. The V and J genes are TRBV18 and TRBJ2-5, with 9 bases fitting TRBD2. Germline V gene lookup returns CDR1 KGHSH and CDR2 LQKENI. The V gene end was trimmed by 2 bases and the J gene end by 3 bases; junction bases not matched to a gene: 1. The CDR3 contains 14 residues.

The CDR3 here is CASSQGLAGVFNTGELFF. CDR3 nucleotide sequence: TGCGCCAGCAGCCAAGGACTAGCGGGGGTATTCAACACCGGGGAGCTGTTTTTT. The V call is TRBV4-1, the J call TRBJ2-2, with 12 bases aligning to TRBD2. Germline V lookup: CDR1 MGHRA, CDR2 YSYEKL. This CDR3 contains 18 residues. V lost 1 base, J lost 2 bases, and 5 bases stayed unmatched.

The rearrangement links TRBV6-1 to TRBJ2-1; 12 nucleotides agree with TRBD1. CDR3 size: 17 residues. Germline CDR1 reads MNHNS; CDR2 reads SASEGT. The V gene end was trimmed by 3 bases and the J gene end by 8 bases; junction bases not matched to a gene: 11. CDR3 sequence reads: CASSDRAGQGAIYEQFF. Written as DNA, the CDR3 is TGTGCCAGCAGTGATAGGGCGGGACAGGGGGCGATCTATGAGCAGTTCTTC.

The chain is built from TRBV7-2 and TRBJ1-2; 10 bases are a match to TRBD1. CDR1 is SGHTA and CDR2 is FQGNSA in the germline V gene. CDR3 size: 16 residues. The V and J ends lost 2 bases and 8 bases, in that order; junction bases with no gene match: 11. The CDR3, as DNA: TGTGCCAGCAGCTTAACCCCCGGGACAGGGGAAAGGGGCTACACCTTC. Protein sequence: CASSLTPGTGERGYTF. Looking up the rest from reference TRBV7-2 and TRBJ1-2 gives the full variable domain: GAGVSQSPSNKVTEKGKDVELRCDPISGHTALYWYRQSLGQGLEFLIYFQGNSAPDKSGLPSDRFSAERTGGSVSTLTIQRTQQEDSAVYLCASSLTPGTGERGYTFGSGTRLTVV.

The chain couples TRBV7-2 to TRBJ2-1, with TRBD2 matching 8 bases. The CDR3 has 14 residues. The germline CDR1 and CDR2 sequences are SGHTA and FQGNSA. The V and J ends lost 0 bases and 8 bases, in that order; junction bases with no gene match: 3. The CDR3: CASSLASGMDEQFF. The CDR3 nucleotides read TGTGCCAGCAGCTTAGCTAGCGGGATGGATGAGCAGTTCTTC.

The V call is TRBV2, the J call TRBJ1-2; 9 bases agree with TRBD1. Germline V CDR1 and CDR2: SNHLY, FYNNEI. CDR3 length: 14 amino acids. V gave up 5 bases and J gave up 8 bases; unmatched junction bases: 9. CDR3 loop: CASSPEQGAGGYTF. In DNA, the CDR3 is TGTGCCAGCAGTCCCGAACAGGGGGCTGGGGGCTACACCTTC.

The CDR3 sequence: CASSQNRDTYGYTF. DNA of the CDR3: TGTGCCAGCAGCCAAAACCGGGACACCTATGGCTACACCTTC. The chain recombines TRBV7-8 with TRBJ1-2; D perhaps matches TRBD1 (6 bases). Germline CDR1 is SGHVS and CDR2 is FQNEAQ. V was pared by 5 bases and J by 4 bases, with 14 bases between. The CDR3 covers 14 residues.

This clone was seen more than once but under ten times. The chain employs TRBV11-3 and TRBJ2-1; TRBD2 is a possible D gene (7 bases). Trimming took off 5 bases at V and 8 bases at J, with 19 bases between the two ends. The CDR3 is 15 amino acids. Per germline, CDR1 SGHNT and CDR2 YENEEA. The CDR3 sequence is CASSPGGTTGHEQFF. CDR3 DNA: TGTGCCAGCAGCCCAGGTGGGACTACAGGGCATGAGCAGTTCTTC.

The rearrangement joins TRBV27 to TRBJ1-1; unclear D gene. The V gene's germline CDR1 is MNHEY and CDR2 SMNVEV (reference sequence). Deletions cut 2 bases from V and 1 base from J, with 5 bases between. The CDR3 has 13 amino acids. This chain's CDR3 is CASSLGQNTEAFF. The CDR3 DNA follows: TGTGCCAGCAGTTTAGGGCAGAACACTGAAGCTTTCTTT.

CDR3 sequence (DNA): TGTGCCAGCATCGGGATTCCTAACTATGGCTACACCTTC. Its protein product is CASIGIPNYGYTF. The genes are TRBV6-5 and TRBJ1-2; unclear D gene. The V end was cut by 7 bases, the J end by 0 bases, with 9 bases between. The CDR3 is made up of 13 amino acids. The germline V gene has CDR1 MNHEY and CDR2 SVGAGI.